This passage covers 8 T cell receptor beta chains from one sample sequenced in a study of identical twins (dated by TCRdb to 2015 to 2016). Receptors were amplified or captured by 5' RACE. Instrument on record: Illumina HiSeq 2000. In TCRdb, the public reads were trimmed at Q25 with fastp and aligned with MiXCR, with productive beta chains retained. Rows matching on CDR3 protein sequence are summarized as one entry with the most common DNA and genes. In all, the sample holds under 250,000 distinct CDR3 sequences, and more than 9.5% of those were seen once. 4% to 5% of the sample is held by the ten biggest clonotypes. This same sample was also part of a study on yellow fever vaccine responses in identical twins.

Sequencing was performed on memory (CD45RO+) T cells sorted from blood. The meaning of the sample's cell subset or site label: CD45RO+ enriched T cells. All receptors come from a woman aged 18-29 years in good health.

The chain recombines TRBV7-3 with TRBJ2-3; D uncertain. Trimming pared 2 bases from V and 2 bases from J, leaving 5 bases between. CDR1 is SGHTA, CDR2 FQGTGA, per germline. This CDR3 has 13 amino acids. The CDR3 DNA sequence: TGTGCCAGCAGCTTACCCGACACAGATACGCAGTATTTT. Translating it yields CASSLPDTDTQYF. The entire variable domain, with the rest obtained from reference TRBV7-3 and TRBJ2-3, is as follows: GAGVSQTPSNKVTEKGKYVELRCDPISGHTALYWYRQSLGQGPEFLIYFQGTGAADDSGLPNDRFFAVRPEGSVSTLKIQRTERGDSAVYLCASSLPDTDTQYFGPGTRLTVL.

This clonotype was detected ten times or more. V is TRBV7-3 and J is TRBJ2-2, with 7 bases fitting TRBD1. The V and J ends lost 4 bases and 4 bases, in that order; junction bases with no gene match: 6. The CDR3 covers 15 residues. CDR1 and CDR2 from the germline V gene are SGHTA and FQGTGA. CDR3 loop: CASSSTGTVTGELFF. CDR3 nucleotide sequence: TGTGCCAGCAGCTCGACCGGGACAGTCACCGGGGAGCTGTTTTTT.

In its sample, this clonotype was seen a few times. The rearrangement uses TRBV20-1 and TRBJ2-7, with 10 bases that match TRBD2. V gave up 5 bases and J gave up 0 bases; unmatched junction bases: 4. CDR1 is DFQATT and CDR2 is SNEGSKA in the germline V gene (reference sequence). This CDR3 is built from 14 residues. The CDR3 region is CSADSGRSSYEQYF. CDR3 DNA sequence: TGCAGTGCTGATAGCGGGAGGTCCTCCTACGAGCAGTACTTC.

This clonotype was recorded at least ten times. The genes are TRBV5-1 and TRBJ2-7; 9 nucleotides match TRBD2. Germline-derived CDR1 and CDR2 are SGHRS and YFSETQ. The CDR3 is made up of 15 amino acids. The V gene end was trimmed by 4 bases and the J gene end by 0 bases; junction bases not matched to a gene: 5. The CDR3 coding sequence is TGCGCCAGCAGCGGCGGGGGGGCAGGCTCCTACGAGCAGTACTTC. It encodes CASSGGGAGSYEQYF.

CDR3 nucleotides: TGTGCCAGCAGTGAACAGGGGGCTCGCACAGATACGCAGTATTTT. Translation gives CASSEQGARTDTQYF. The chain links TRBV6-1 to TRBJ2-3; TRBD1 aligns across 8 bases. Trimming removed 2 bases from V and 1 base from J; junction bases left unmatched: 2. CDR3 length: 15 amino acids. Germline values: CDR1 MNHNS, CDR2 SASEGT.

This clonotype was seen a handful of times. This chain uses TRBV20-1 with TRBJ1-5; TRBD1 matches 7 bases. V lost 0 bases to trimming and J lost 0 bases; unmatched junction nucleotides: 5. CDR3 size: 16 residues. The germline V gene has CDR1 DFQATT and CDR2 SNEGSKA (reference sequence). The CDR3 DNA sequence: TGCAGTGCTAGAGATCAGACAGGGCGTAGCAATCAGCCCCAGCATTTT. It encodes CSARDQTGRSNQPQHF.

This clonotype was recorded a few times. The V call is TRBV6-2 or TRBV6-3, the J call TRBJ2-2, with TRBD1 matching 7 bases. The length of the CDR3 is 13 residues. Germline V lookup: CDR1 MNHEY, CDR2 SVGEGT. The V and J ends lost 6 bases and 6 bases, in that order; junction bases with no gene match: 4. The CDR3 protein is CASRSQGPGELFF. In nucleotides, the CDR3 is TGTGCCAGCAGGTCACAGGGGCCCGGGGAGCTGTTTTTT.

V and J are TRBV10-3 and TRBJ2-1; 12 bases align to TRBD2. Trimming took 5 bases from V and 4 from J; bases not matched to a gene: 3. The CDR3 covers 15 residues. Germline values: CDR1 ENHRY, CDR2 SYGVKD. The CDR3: CAISRTSGKYNEQFF. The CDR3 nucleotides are TGTGCCATCAGTCGGACTAGCGGGAAGTACAATGAGCAGTTCTTC.